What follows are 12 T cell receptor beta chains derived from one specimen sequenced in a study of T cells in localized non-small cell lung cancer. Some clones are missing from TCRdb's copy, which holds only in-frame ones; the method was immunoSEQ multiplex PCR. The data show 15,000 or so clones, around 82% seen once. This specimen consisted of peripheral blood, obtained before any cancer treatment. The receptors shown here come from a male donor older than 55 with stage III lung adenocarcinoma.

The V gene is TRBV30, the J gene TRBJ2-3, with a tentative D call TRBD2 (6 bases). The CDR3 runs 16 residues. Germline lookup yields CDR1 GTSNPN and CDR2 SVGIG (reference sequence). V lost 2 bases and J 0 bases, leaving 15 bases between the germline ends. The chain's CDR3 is CAWSILTGTSTDTQYF. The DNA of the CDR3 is TGTGCCTGGAGTATCCTCACGGGGACTAGCACAGATACGCAGTATTTT.

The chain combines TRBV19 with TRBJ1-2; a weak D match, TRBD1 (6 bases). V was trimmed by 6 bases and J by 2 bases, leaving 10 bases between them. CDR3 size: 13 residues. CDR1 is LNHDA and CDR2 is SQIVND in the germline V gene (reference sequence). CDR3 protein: CASRLQGNYGYTF. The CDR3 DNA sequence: TGTGCCAGTAGGCTACAGGGAAACTATGGCTACACCTTC. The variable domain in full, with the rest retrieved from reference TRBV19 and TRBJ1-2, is DGGITQSPKYLFRKEGQNVTLSCEQNLNHDAMYWYRQDPGQGLRLIYYSQIVNDFQKGDIAEGYSVSREKKESFPLTVTSAQKNPTAFYLCASRLQGNYGYTFGSGTRLTVV.

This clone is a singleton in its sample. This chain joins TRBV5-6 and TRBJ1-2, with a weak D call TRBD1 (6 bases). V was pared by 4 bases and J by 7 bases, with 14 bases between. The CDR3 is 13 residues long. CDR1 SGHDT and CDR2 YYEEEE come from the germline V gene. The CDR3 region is CASSLDRSLGYTF. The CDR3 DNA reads TGTGCCAGCAGCCTAGACAGGTCCCTTGGCTACACCTTC.

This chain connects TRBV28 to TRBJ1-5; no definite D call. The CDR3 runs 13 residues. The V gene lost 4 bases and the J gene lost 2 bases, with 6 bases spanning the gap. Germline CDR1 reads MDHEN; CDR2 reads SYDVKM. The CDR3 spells CASSSDGNQPQHF. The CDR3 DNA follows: TGTGCCAGCAGTTCCGATGGCAATCAGCCCCAGCATTTT. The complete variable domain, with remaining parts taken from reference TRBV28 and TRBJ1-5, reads DVKVTQSSRYLVKRTGEKVFLECVQDMDHENMFWYRQDPGLGLRLIYFSYDVKMKEKGDIPEGYSVSREKKERFSLILESASTNQTSMYLCASSSDGNQPQHFGDGTRLSIL.

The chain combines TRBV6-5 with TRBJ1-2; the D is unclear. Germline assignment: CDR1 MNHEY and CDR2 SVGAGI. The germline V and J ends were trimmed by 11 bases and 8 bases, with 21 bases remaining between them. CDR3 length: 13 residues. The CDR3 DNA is TGTGCCGGTTCCCCGGACGGCAATGGAGGCTACACCTTC. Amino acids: CAGSPDGNGGYTF.

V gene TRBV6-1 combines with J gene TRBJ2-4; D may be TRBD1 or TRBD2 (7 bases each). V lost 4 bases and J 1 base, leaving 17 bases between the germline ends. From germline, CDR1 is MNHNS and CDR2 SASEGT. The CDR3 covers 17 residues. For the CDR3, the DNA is TGTGCCAGCAGTGGCCCAGGGGGGGAGGCGGCCAAAAACATTCAGTACTTC. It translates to CASSGPGGEAAKNIQYF.

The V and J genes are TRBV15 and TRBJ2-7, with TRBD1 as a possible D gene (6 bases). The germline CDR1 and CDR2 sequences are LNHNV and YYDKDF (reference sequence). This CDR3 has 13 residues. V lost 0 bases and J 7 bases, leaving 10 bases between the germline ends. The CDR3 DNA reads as TGTGCCACCAGCAGAGAAAGACAGGAGGAGCAGTACTTC. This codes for CATSRERQEEQYF.

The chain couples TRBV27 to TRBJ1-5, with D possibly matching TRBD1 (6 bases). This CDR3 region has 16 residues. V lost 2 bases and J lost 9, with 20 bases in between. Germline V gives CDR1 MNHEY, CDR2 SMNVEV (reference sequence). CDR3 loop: CASSLNAGTLGGPQHF. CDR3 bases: TGTGCCAGCAGTTTAAATGCTGGGACCCTAGGGGGGCCCCAGCATTTT.

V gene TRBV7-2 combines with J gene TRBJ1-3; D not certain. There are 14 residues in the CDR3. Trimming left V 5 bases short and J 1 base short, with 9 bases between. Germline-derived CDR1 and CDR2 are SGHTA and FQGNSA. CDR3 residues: CASSPRRSGNTIYF. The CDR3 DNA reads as TGTGCCAGCAGCCCACGTCGTTCTGGAAACACCATATATTTT.

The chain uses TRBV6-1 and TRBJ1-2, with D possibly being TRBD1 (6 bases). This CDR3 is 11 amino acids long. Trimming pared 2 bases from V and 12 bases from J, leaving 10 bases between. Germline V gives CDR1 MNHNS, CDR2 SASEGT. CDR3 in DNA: TGTGCCAGCAGTGAACCACAGGGTCACACCTTC. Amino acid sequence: CASSEPQGHTF.

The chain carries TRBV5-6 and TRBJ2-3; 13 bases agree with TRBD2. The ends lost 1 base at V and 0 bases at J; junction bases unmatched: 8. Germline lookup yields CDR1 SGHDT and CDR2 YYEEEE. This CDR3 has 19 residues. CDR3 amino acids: CASSLRGLAGTSSTDTQYF. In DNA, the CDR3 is TGTGCCAGCAGCTTGAGGGGACTAGCGGGGACCTCTAGCACAGATACGCAGTATTTT.

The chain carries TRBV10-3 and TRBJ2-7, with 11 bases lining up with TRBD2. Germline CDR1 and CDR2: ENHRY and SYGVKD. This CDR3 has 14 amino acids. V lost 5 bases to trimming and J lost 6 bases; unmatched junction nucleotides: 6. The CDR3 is CAISTTGTSGEQYF. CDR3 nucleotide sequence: TGTGCCATCAGTACTACCGGGACTAGCGGCGAGCAGTACTTC.